The entry below gives a single TCR beta chain sequence along with its context. Its antigen remains unknown. Unique molecular identifiers were incorporated into the prepared TCRbeta library. One entry per CDR3 protein, called by TCRdb with MiXCR from the PCR reads. The sample consists of hundreds of thousands of distinct CDR3 sequences, roughly 13% of them appearing once. The ends lost 2 bases at V and 4 bases at J; junction bases unmatched: 4. The germline V gene has CDR1 DFQATT and CDR2 SNEGSKA (reference sequence). CDR3 length: 13 residues. The sample originates from a study of T-cell reconstitution after alpha-beta-depleted transplantation in children. General observations from the study: Several hundred expanded graft clones reportedly gave rise to the alpha-beta T cells present about two months after transplant. Once a year had passed after transplant, T-cell counts and diversity came mostly from newly produced T cells. For some patients, TCRbeta diversity was high at day 60 because of recipient T cells and thymic progenitors that survived.

Sequences were derived from PBMCs, mostly from graft donor cells, sampled 360 days after TCRalphabeta/CD19-depleted stem cell transplant. The chain is built from TRBV20-1 and TRBJ2-5; the match to TRBD2 covers 7 bases. This receptor was identified in a male patient under 18 who had a stem cell transplant for acute myeloid leukemia, so the T cells may come from the graft donor. The CDR3 nucleotides are TGCAGTGCTAGATCGGGGGGAATAGAGACCCAGTACTTC. It is translated as CSARSGGIETQYF.